This T cell receptor (beta chain) is from a study of CD8+ T cells in alopecia areata. Extracted RNA was reverse transcribed into cDNA, the sequencing template. The protocol was immunoSEQ multiplex PCR, while the TCRdb copy is restricted to in-frame clones and leaves out a portion. Of around 140,000 clones listed, 86% were seen once; the top ten hold approximately 13%. This sample's treatment: oral pan-JAK inhibitor, 5-10 mg twice daily. The junction had 9 bases not matched to a gene; V was cut back by 4 bases and J by 0 bases. From germline, CDR1 is SEHNR and CDR2 FQNEAQ (reference sequence). The CDR3 extends over 16 amino acids.

The chain uses TRBV7-9 and TRBJ2-7; 7 bases fit TRBD1. This clonotype originated in a human donor with alopecia areata. The sample consisted of CD8+ T cells sorted from blood, taken at week 4, from a patient treated with tofacitinib. The CDR3 bases are TGTGCCAGCAGCTCTTCAGATGGGACAGTCTCCTACGAGCAGTACTTC. This encodes CASSSSDGTVSYEQYF.